This T cell receptor (beta chain) was retrieved from a study of control samples from healthy donors and cancer patients. Trimming took 0 bases from V and 4 from J, leaving 12 bases between them. This CDR3 spans 15 amino acids. Looked up from germline, CDR1 is LGHDT and CDR2 is YNNKEL (reference sequence). Measured with immunoSEQ multiplex PCR; TCRdb has only the in-frame clones, and not every one. The sample shows about 130,000 clones, approximately 92% of them seen only once. The source of this sequence is a middle-aged man in good health. Sample: blood. The V call is TRBV3-1 (or the pseudogene TRBV3-2), the J call TRBJ2-5; D not certain. The DNA of the CDR3 is TGTGCCAGCAGCCAAGATTGGGCTACTACAGAGACCCAGTACTTC. Amino acid sequence: CASSQDWATTETQYF.